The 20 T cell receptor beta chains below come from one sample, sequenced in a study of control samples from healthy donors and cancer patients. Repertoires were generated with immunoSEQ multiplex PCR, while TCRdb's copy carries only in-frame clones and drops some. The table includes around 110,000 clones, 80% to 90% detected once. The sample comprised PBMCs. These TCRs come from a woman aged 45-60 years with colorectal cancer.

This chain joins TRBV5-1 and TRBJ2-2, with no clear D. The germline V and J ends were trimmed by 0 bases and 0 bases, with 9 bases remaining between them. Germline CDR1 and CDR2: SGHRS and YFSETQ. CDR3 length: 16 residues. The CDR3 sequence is CASSLETSSNTGELFF. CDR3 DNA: TGCGCCAGCAGCTTGGAAACCAGCTCGAACACCGGGGAGCTGTTTTTT.

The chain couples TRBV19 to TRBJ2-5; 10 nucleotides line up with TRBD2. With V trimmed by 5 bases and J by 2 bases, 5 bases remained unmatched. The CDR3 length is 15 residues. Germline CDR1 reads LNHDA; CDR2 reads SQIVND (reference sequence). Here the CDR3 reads CASSPRTSGQETQYF. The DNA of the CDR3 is TGTGCCAGTAGTCCACGGACTAGCGGACAAGAGACCCAGTACTTC.

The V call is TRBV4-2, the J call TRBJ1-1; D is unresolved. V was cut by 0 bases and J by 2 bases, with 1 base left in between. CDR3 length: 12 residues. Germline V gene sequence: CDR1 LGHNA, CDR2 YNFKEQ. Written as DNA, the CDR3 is TGTGCCAGCAGCCAAGAAAACACTGAAGCTTTCTTT. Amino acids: CASSQENTEAFF.

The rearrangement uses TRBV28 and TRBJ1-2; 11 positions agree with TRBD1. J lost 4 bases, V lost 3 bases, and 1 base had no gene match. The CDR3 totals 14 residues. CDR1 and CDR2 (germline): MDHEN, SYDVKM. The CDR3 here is CASSFGTGGYGYTF. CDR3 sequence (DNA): TGTGCCAGCAGTTTCGGGACAGGGGGCTATGGCTACACCTTC.

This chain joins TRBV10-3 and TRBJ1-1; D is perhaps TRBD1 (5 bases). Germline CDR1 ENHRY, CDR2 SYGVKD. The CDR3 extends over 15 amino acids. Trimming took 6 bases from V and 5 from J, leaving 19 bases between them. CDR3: CAIRGTGSKGTEAFF. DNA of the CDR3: TGTGCCATCAGGGGGACCGGGTCCAAGGGAACTGAAGCTTTCTTT.

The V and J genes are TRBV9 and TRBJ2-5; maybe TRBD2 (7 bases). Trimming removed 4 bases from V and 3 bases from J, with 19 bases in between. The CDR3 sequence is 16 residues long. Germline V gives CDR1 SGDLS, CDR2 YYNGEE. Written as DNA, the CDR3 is TGTGCCAGCAGCTCCTGGGAGGGGGGAGGAGAAGAGACCCAGTACTTC. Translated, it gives CASSSWEGGGEETQYF.

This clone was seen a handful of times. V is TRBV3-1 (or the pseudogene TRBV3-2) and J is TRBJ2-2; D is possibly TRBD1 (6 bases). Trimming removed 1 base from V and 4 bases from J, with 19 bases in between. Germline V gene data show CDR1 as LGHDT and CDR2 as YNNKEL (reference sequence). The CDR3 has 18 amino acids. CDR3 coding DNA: TGTGCCAGCAGCCAAGTTCTCCGGGACACCCAGGGCACCGGGGAGCTGTTTTTT. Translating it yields CASSQVLRDTQGTGELFF.

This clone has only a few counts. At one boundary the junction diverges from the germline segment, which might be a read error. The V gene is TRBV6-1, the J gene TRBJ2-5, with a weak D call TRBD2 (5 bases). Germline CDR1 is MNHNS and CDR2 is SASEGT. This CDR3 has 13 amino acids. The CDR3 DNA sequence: TGTGCCAGCAGTGAATTCGTAACGGAGGCTGCGGACTTC. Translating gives CASSEFVTEAADF.

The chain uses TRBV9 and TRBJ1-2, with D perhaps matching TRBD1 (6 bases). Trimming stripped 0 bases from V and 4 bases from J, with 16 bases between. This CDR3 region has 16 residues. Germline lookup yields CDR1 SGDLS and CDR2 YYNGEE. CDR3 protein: CASSVGTATESYGYTF. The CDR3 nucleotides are TGTGCCAGCAGCGTAGGGACAGCGACAGAAAGCTATGGCTACACCTTC.

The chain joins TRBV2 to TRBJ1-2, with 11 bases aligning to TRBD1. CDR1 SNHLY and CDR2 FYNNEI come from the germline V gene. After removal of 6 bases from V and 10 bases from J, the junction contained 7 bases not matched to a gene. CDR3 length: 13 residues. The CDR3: CASSAGQGGDYTF. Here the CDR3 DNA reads TGTGCCAGCAGCGCGGGACAGGGGGGTGACTACACCTTC.

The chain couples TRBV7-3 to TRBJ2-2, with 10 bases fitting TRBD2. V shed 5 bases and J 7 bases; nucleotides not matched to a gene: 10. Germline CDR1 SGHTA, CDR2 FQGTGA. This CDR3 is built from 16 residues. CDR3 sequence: CASSRSSGSVVGELFF. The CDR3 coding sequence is TGTGCCAGCAGCCGCTCTAGCGGGAGCGTGGTCGGGGAGCTGTTTTTT.

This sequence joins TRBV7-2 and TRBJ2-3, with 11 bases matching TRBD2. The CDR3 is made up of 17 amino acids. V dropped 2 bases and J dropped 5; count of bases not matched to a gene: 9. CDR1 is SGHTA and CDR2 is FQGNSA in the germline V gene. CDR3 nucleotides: TGTGCCAGCAGCTTAAATAGCGGGGGGGCAATAGGAGATACGCAGTATTTT. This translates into CASSLNSGGAIGDTQYF.

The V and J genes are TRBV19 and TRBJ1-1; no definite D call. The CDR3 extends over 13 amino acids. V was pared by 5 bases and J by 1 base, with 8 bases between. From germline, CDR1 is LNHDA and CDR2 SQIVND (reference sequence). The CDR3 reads CASSEVRNTEAFF. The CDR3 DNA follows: TGTGCCAGTAGTGAGGTTCGGAACACTGAAGCTTTCTTT.

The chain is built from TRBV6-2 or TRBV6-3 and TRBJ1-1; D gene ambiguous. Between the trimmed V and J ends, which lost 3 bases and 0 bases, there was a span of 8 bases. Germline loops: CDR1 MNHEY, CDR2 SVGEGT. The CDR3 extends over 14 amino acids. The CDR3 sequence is CASSYGRLNTEAFF. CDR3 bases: TGTGCCAGCAGTTATGGGCGATTGAACACTGAAGCTTTCTTT.

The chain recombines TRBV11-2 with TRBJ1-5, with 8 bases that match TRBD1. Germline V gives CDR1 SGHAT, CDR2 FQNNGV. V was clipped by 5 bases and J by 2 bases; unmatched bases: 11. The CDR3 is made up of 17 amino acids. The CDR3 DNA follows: TGTGCCAGCAGCCCCAGGGCGAAGACAGGGGGCAATCAGCCCCAGCATTTT. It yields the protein CASSPRAKTGGNQPQHF.

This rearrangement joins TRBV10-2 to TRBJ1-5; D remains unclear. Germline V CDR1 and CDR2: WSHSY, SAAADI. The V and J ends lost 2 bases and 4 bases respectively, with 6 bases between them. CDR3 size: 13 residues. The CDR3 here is CASSETGNQPQHF. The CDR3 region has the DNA TGCGCCAGCAGTGAGACGGGGAATCAGCCCCAGCATTTT.

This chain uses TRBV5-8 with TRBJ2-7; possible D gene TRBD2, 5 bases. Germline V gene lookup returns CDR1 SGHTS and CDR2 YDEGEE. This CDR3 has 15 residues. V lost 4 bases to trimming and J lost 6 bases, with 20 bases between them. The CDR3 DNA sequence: TGTGCCAGCAGCCGGACTCGAACAGAAACCGCCGAGCAGTACTTC. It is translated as CASSRTRTETAEQYF.

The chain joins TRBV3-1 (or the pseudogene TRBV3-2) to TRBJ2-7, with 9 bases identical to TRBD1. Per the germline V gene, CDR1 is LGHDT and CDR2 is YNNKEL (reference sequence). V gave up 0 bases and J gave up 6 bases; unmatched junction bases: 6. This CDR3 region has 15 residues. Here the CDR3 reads CASSQDLGQGSEQYF. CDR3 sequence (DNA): TGTGCCAGCAGCCAAGATCTGGGACAGGGAAGCGAGCAGTACTTC.

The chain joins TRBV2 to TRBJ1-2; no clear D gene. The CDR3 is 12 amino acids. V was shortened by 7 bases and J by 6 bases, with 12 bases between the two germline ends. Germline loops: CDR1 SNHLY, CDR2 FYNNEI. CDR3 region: CASTPGFDGYTF. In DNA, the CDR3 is TGTGCCAGCACGCCCGGGTTTGATGGCTACACCTTC. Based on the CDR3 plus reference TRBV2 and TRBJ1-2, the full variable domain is EPEVTQTPSHQVTQMGQEVILRCVPISNHLYFYWYRQILGQKVEFLVSFYNNEISEKSEIFDDQFSVERPDGSNFTLKIRSTKLEDSAMYFCASTPGFDGYTFGSGTRLTVV.

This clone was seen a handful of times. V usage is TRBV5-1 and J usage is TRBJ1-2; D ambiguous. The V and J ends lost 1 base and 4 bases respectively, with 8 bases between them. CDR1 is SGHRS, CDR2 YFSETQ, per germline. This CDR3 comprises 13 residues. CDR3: CASSLSHSYGYTF. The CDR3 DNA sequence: TGCGCCAGCAGCTTGTCTCACAGCTATGGCTACACCTTC.